This T cell receptor (beta chain) stems from a study of CD8 T cells in ankylosing spondylitis. Overall study results and limits: Apparently characteristic of ankylosing spondylitis blood was a TCR beta motif (eight highly homologous variants). There were earlier reports of some motif variants in reactive arthritis synovial fluid and blood. Disease-linked clones were CD8+ and relatively rare in peripheral blood.

The table lists this clonotype with a few counts. Its target is unknown. The CDR3 has 16 amino acids. Unmatched junction bases numbered 12, after V lost 2 bases and J lost 9 bases. The germline CDR1 and CDR2 sequences are SGHAT and FQNNGV. Quantitative 5'-RACE was performed with molecular barcodes, and it yielded the TCR beta libraries. TCRdb re-called the 5' RACE reads with MiXCR, one entry per CDR3 protein. Here the sample spans some 840,000 distinct CDR3 sequences, about 12% being singletons. The V call is TRBV11-2, the J call TRBJ2-1, with 8 positions matching TRBD2. This clonotype was sampled from a male donor with ankylosing spondylitis. The sequenced sample consisted of blood, either unsorted or a sorted T cell fraction (not recorded which). The CDR3 nucleotides are TGTGCCAGCAGCTTAAGTGGCGGGAGGAGTAATAGTGAGCAGTTCTTC. Its protein product is CASSLSGGRSNSEQFF.